The 19 T cell receptor beta chains listed next were all sequenced from one sample in a study of blood T cell repertoires in COVID-19. The protocol was immunoSEQ multiplex PCR, while the TCRdb copy is restricted to in-frame clones and leaves out a portion. The sample shows around 200,000 clones, 75% to 90% of them seen only once. Sequenced material: peripheral blood. The receptors were sampled from a man aged 40-49 years with acute or convalescent COVID-19.

The CDR3 DNA reads as TGTGCCACCAGTGGACGGACAGGGGAAAACACCGGGGAGCTGTTTTTT. Amino acid sequence: CATSGRTGENTGELFF. The rearrangement uses TRBV24-1 and TRBJ2-2; 9 nucleotides agree with TRBD1. V shed 5 bases and J 2 bases; nucleotides not matched to a gene: 5. This CDR3 has 16 amino acids. The germline gives CDR1 KGHDR, CDR2 SFDVKD.

This clone was picked up a small number of times. V gene TRBV2 combines with J gene TRBJ1-5; D remains unclear. Trimming left V 8 bases short and J 0 bases short, with 8 bases between. Germline assignment: CDR1 SNHLY and CDR2 FYNNEI. There are 13 residues in the CDR3. CDR3 sequence: CASHSYSNQPQHF. DNA of the CDR3: TGTGCCAGCCACAGCTATAGCAATCAGCCCCAGCATTTT.

The rearrangement uses TRBV28 and TRBJ2-1, with 11 bases fitting TRBD2. The germline CDR1 and CDR2 sequences are MDHEN and SYDVKM. V gave up 3 bases and J gave up 5 bases; unmatched junction bases: 6. CDR3 length equals 16 residues. The CDR3 region has the DNA TGTGCCAGCAGTTTGACGACTAGCGGGACCCACAATGAGCAGTTCTTC. It translates to CASSLTTSGTHNEQFF.

The rearrangement joins TRBV19 to TRBJ1-6; unclear D gene. Per the germline V gene, CDR1 is LNHDA and CDR2 is SQIVND (reference sequence). The CDR3 runs to 14 residues. V was shortened by 3 bases and J by 6 bases, with 9 bases between the two germline ends. The CDR3 nucleotides are TGTGCCAGTAGTATCGACATTATTAATTCACCCCTCCACTTT. As protein: CASSIDIINSPLHF.

This clone appeared once. This rearrangement joins TRBV3-1 (or the pseudogene TRBV3-2) to TRBJ1-1; 8 bases align to TRBD1. J lost 1 base, V lost 4 bases, and 5 bases had no gene match. Germline V gene lookup returns CDR1 LGHDT and CDR2 YNNKEL (reference sequence). The CDR3 covers 15 residues. CDR3: CASSPPTGANTEAFF. In DNA form, the CDR3 reads TGTGCCAGCAGCCCCCCGACAGGGGCGAACACTGAAGCTTTCTTT.

V is TRBV27 and J is TRBJ1-2, with 8 positions matching TRBD1. J gave up 4 bases and V 5 bases, and 3 bases lay outside the gene matches. Germline V gene lookup returns CDR1 MNHEY and CDR2 SMNVEV (reference sequence). The CDR3 consists of 13 residues. CDR3 region: CASSQTGAYGYTF. In DNA, the CDR3 is TGTGCCAGCAGTCAGACAGGGGCCTATGGCTACACCTTC.

This rearrangement joins TRBV27 to TRBJ2-1; the D gene is possibly TRBD1 (5 bases). Germline assignment: CDR1 MNHEY and CDR2 SMNVEV (reference sequence). The CDR3 length is 12 residues. Deletions cut 10 bases from V and 2 bases from J, with 9 bases between. CDR3 in DNA: TGTGCCATCTCGGACACCTACAATGAGCAGTTCTTC. This codes for CAISDTYNEQFF.

The rearrangement joins TRBV7-6 to TRBJ2-2, with TRBD1 identical over 7 bases. The V and J ends lost 0 bases and 3 bases, in that order; junction bases with no gene match: 7. CDR1 is SGHVS, CDR2 FNYEAQ, per germline. CDR3 length: 17 residues. The CDR3 sequence: CASSLAPEGAYTGELFF. CDR3 DNA: TGTGCCAGCAGCTTAGCGCCTGAGGGGGCCTACACCGGGGAGCTGTTTTTT.

The genes are TRBV29-1 and TRBJ2-1; D is possibly TRBD2 (6 bases). This CDR3 region has 13 residues. From germline, CDR1 is SQVTM and CDR2 ANQGSEA. The V end lost 3 bases, the J end lost 5 bases, and 11 bases lay between the germline ends. The CDR3 DNA follows: TGCAGCGTTGATCGGGGGAGCAACAATGAGCAGTTCTTC. This translates into CSVDRGSNNEQFF.

The chain employs TRBV6-2 or TRBV6-3 and TRBJ2-7; 15 bases map to TRBD2. The germline gives CDR1 MNHEY, CDR2 SVGEGT. This CDR3 contains 17 residues. Trimming removed 5 bases from V and 0 bases from J; junction bases left unmatched: 5. The CDR3 here is CASSGLAGGRSSYEQYF. In nucleotides, the CDR3 is TGTGCCAGCAGTGGACTAGCGGGAGGGAGGAGCTCCTACGAGCAGTACTTC.

The gene calls are TRBV4-1 and TRBJ1-6; D ambiguous. V lost 1 base and J 0 bases, leaving 7 bases between the germline ends. The CDR3 is made up of 16 amino acids. Germline CDR1 reads MGHRA; CDR2 reads YSYEKL. The CDR3 coding sequence is TGCGCCAGCAGCCAAGGGGCAAGCTCCTATAATTCACCCCTCCACTTT. Amino acid sequence: CASSQGASSYNSPLHF.

Of note for this clone: The same CDR3 arises from other DNA sequences in this sample as well. The chain carries TRBV30 and TRBJ1-2; D not certain. Germline lookup yields CDR1 GTSNPN and CDR2 SVGIG (reference sequence). V lost 1 base to trimming and J lost 5 bases, with 5 bases between them. The CDR3 sequence is 11 residues long. In DNA, the CDR3 is TGTGCCTGGAGTGGGCGGTATGGCTACACCTTC. It codes for CAWSGRYGYTF. The variable domain in full, completed from reference TRBV30 and TRBJ1-2, reads SQTIHQWPATLVQPVGSPLSLECTVEGTSNPNLYWYRQAAGRGLQLLFYSVGIGQISSEVPQNLSASRPQDRQFILSSKKLLLSDSGFYLCAWSGRYGYTFGSGTRLTVV.

This clone was counted between two and nine times. Other DNA sequences from this sample encode an identical CDR3 as well. The chain links TRBV27 to TRBJ2-7; weak D call: TRBD1 (5 bases). Trimming stripped 3 bases from V and 0 bases from J, with 9 bases between. Germline V gives CDR1 MNHEY, CDR2 SMNVEV (reference sequence). This CDR3 comprises 14 residues. The CDR3, as DNA: TGTGCCAGCAGTTTCAGGCAGGGCTCCTACGAGCAGTACTTC. Translated: CASSFRQGSYEQYF.

A remark on this clone: Other nucleotide sequences in the sample specify the same CDR3. The V gene is TRBV7-9, the J gene TRBJ1-1; D is ambiguous. The V end was cut by 2 bases, the J end by 0 bases, with 7 bases between. The CDR3 covers 14 residues. CDR1 is SEHNR and CDR2 is FQNEAQ in the germline V gene (reference sequence). CDR3 in DNA: TGTGCCAGCAGCTTAACTGCCCTGAACACTGAAGCTTTCTTT. It is translated as CASSLTALNTEAFF.

This clone was seen a handful of times. The chain recombines TRBV6-1 with TRBJ2-1; perhaps TRBD1 as D (7 bases). V was clipped by 2 bases and J by 9 bases, with 14 bases between them. Germline lookup yields CDR1 MNHNS and CDR2 SASEGT. The CDR3 totals 14 residues. The CDR3 here is CASSERPGGTEQFF. CDR3 DNA sequence: TGTGCCAGCAGTGAAAGGCCAGGGGGGACTGAGCAGTTCTTC.

The chain carries TRBV4-2 and TRBJ2-1, with TRBD2 identical over 12 bases. The CDR3 loop spans 16 amino acids. The V segment lost 6 bases and the J segment 6 bases; nucleotides outside the gene matches: 9. Germline assignment: CDR1 LGHNA and CDR2 YNFKEQ. The CDR3 DNA is TGTGCCAGCAGTCGAGCCCTAGCGGGAGGGGCCAATGAGCAGTTCTTC. This codes for CASSRALAGGANEQFF.

The chain joins TRBV28 to TRBJ1-5; maybe TRBD1 (5 bases). This CDR3 is built from 15 residues. Per the germline V gene, CDR1 is MDHEN and CDR2 is SYDVKM. The V end was cut by 6 bases, the J end by 6 bases, with 18 bases between. Written as DNA, the CDR3 is TGTGCCAGCAGCCGCTCCCAGGGTCGGCGTCAGCCCCAGCATTTT. The encoded protein is CASSRSQGRRQPQHF.

The rearrangement uses TRBV29-1 and TRBJ2-7; 8 bases are shared with TRBD1. The CDR3 has 12 amino acids. After removal of 8 bases from V and 4 bases from J, the junction contained 7 bases not matched to a gene. The germline gives CDR1 SQVTM, CDR2 ANQGSEA. CDR3 in DNA: TGCAGCTACCGGGACAGGTCGTACGAGCAGTACTTC. Translated: CSYRDRSYEQYF.

The genes are TRBV28 and TRBJ1-5; TRBD1 might be the D (5 bases). Germline V CDR1 and CDR2: MDHEN, SYDVKM. V was shortened by 6 bases and J by 6 bases, with 9 bases between the two germline ends. The CDR3 is made up of 12 amino acids. CDR3: CASRGGTQPQHF. CDR3 DNA: TGTGCCAGCAGGGGGGGGACTCAGCCCCAGCATTTT.